What follows describes a single TCR beta chain. What it binds is not known. Clones were read by immunoSEQ multiplex PCR, and TCRdb kept only the in-frame ones, dropping some. The data hold 130,000 to 150,000 clones, with just over 85% observed a single time. The data stem from a study of cytomegalovirus exposure and HLA in healthy donors. Study-wide findings and caveats: A few chains linked to CMV were shown in vitro to be specific for CMV antigens. Most sequenced TCRs were rare (though some public TCRs occurred in many donors).

The clonotype comes from a woman aged 18 to 35 in good health and CMV-seropositive. Sequencing input: PBMCs.

The CDR3 region is CASSPPTGVTGYTF. CDR3 DNA sequence: TGTGCCAGCAGTCCTCCGACAGGGGTAACGGGCTACACCTTC. The J gene is TRBJ1-2, the V gene TRBV6-6, with 8 bases matching TRBD1. The CDR3 sequence is 14 residues long. Germline V lookup: CDR1 MNHNY, CDR2 SVGAGI (reference sequence). Trimming cost V 5 bases and J 8 bases; bases outside gene matches: 10.